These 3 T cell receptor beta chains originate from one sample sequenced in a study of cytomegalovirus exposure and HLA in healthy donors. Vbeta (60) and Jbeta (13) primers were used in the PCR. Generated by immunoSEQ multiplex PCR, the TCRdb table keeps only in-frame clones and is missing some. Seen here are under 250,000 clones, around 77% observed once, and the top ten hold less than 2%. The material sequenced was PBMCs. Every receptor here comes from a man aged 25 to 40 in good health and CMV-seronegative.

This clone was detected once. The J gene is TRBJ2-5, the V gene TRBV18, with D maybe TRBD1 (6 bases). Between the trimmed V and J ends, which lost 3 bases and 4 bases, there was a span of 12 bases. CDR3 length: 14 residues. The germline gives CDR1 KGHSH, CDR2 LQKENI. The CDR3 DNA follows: TGTGCCAGCTCACCCACAGGGTCGGGAGAGACCCAGTACTTC. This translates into CASSPTGSGETQYF.

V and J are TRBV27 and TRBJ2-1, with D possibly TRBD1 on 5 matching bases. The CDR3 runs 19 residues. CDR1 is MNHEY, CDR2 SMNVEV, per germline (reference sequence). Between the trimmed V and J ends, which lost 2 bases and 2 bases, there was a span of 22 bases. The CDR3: CASSLPTPIKGKTYNEQFF. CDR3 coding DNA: TGTGCCAGCAGTTTACCCACTCCCATCAAGGGGAAAACCTACAATGAGCAGTTCTTC.

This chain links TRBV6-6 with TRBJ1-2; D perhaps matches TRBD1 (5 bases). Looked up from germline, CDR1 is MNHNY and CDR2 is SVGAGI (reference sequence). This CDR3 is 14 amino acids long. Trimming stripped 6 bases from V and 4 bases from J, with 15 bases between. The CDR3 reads CASSPRVVRYGYTF. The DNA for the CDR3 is TGTGCCAGCAGCCCCAGGGTGGTACGCTATGGCTACACCTTC.